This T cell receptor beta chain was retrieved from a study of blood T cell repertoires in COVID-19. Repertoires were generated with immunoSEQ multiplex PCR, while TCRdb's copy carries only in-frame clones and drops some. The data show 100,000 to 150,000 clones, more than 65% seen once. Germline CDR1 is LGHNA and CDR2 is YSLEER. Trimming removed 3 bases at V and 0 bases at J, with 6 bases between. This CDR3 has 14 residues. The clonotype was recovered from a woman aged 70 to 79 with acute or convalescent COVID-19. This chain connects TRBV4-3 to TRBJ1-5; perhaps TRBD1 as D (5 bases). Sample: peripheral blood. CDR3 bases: TGCGCCAGCAGCCAGGACAATAGCAATCAGCCCCAGCATTTT. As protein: CASSQDNSNQPQHF.